The T cell receptor (beta chain) under discussion was sequenced for a study of shared clonotypes between healthy human individuals. Study outcomes and limitations: Researchers sampled blood only, noting tissue repertoires likely differ. Some clonotypes were shared by all four sorted-subset donors, while others were not shared. The non-shared ones had lower generation probabilities than the shared ones.

The data were produced by immunoSEQ multiplex PCR, yet TCRdb's version contains in-frame clones alone and is incomplete. Of around 2.1 million clones listed, 85% to 95% are singletons. On this clone itself: Its antigen is not known.

Looked up from germline, CDR1 is SGHAT and CDR2 is FQNNGV. CDR3 length: 13 residues. With V trimmed by 3 bases and J by 7 bases, 2 bases remained unmatched. The naive CD8 fraction comprised CD45RO-negative cells positively selected for CCR7 and excluded terminally differentiated effector memory CD45RA+ cells. This chain joins TRBV11-2 and TRBJ1-4; 7 positions agree with TRBD1. The sequence derives from a man between 18 and 29 years old in good health. Some clones in this sample may be carry-over from other donors' samples. Sequenced: naive CD8+ T cells from PBMCs. The CDR3 protein is CASSFPGGEKLFF. DNA of the CDR3: TGTGCCAGCAGCTTCCCAGGGGGTGAAAAACTGTTTTTT.